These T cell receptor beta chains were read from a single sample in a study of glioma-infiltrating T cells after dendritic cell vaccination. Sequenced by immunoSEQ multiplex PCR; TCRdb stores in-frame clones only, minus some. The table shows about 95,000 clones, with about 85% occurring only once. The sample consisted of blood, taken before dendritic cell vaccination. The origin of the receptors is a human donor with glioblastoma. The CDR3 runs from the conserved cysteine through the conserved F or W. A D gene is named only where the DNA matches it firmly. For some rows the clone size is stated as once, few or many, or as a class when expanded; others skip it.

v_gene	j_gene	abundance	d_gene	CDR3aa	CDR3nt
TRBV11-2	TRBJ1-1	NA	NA	CASSPGPTPGTEAFF	TGTGCCAGCAGCCCGGGTCCCACCCCGGGCACTGAAGCTTTCTTT
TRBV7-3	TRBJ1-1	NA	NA	CASSIPPSGKAFF	TGTGCCAGCAGCATCCCGCCTAGCGGGAAAGCTTTCTTT
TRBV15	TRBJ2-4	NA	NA	CATSSLENQYF	TGTGCCACCAGCAGTCTCGAGAATCAGTACTTC
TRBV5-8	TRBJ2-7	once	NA	CASRRGSWADEQYF	TGTGCCAGCCGGAGGGGCTCCTGGGCAGACGAGCAGTACTTC
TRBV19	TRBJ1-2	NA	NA	CASMREGPYGYTF	TGTGCCAGTATGCGGGAGGGGCCCTATGGCTACACCTTC
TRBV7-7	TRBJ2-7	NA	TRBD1	CASSSGTGGYEQYF	TGTGCCAGCAGCTCTGGGACAGGGGGTTACGAGCAGTACTTC
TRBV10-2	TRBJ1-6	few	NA	CASRLVNSPLHF	TGCGCCAGCAGGCTAGTTAATTCACCCCTCCACTTT
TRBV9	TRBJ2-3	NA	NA	CASSSYRLTSTDTQYF	TGTGCCAGCAGCTCCTACCGACTCACTAGCACAGATACGCAGTATTTT
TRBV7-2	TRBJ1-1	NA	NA	CASSSNPRGTEAFF	TGTGCCAGCAGCTCCAATCCCAGGGGCACTGAAGCTTTCTTT
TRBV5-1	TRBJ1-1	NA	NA	CASSLGTGSVGAFF	TGCGCCAGCAGCTTGGGAACAGGGTCGGTAGGAGCTTTCTTT
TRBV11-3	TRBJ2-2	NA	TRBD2	CASSSRETGELFF	TGTGCCAGCAGTTCGCGGGAGACCGGGGAGCTGTTTTTT
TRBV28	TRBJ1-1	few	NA	CASSGTRQEAFF	TGTGCCAGCAGTGGAACTCGACAGGAAGCTTTCTTT
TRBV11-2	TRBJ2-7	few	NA	CASSFEGSYEQYF	TGTGCCAGCAGCTTCGAGGGCTCCTACGAGCAGTACTTC
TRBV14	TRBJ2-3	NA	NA	CASSRDWADTQYF	TGTGCCAGCAGCCGGGACTGGGCGGACACGCAGTATTTT
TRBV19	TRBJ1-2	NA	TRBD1	CASTPTGGLDGYTF	TGTGCCAGTACCCCGACAGGGGGATTGGATGGCTACACCTTC
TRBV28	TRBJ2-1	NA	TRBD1	CASSLSPHIPFGSGQSYNEQFF	TGTGCCAGCAGTTTATCCCCTCATATACCCTTTGGGTCGGGACAGTCCTACAATGAGCAGTTCTTC
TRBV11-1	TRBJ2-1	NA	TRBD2	CASSFIQAGVNEQFF	TGTGCCAGCAGCTTCATACAAGCGGGGGTAAATGAGCAGTTCTTC
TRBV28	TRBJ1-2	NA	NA	CASSRNYGYTF	TGTGCCAGCAGTCGGAACTATGGCTACACCTTC
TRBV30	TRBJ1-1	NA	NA	CAWRLMNTEAFF	TGTGCCTGGAGACTGATGAACACTGAAGCTTTCTTT
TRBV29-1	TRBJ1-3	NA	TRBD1	CSVEWGQGVSGNTIYF	TGCAGCGTTGAATGGGGACAGGGGGTCTCTGGAAACACCATATATTTT
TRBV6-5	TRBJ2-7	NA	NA	CASRTTGGYSYEQYF	TGTGCCAGCAGGACGACAGGAGGATACTCCTACGAGCAGTACTTC
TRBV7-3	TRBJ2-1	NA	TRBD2	CASSSGLAGGNEQFF	TGTGCCAGCAGCTCGGGACTAGCGGGAGGAAATGAGCAGTTCTTC
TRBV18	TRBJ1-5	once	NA	CASSPPGAQGPQHF	TGTGCCAGCTCACCACCAGGGGCCCAGGGGCCCCAGCATTTT
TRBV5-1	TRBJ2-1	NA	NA	CASSPGGEQFF	TGCGCCAGCAGCCCCGGGGGTGAGCAGTTCTTC
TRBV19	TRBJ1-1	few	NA	CASSMVANTEAFF	TGTGCCAGTAGTATGGTAGCAAACACTGAAGCTTTCTTT
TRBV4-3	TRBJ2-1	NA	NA	CASSQAWGGMGPEYEQFF	TGCGCCAGCAGCCAAGCGTGGGGCGGGATGGGCCCCGAATATGAGCAGTTCTTC
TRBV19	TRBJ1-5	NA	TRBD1	CASRGTGYGNQPQHF	TGTGCCAGTAGGGGGACAGGGTACGGCAATCAGCCCCAGCATTTT
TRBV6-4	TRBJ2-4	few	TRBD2	CASSDGEGGNIQYF	TGTGCCAGCAGTGACGGGGAGGGCGGAAACATTCAGTACTTC
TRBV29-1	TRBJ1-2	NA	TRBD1	CSVARTGWDGYTF	TGCAGCGTTGCAAGGACAGGGTGGGATGGCTACACCTTC
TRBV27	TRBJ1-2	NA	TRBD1	CASSFLGQSANYGYTF	TGTGCCAGCAGTTTCCTGGGACAGAGCGCTAACTATGGCTACACCTTC
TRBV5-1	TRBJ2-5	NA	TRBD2	CASSSREAGIETQYF	TGCGCCAGCAGCTCCCGGGAGGCAGGGATAGAGACCCAGTACTTC
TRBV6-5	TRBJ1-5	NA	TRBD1	CASSRRTGAQHF	TGTGCCAGCAGCCGCAGGACAGGGGCCCAGCATTTT
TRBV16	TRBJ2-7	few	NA	CASSQFDTGSEQYF	TGTGCCAGCAGCCAATTTGATACGGGGAGCGAGCAGTACTTC
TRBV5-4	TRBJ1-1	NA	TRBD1	CASSRTGVVDAFF	TGTGCCAGCAGCAGAACAGGGGTAGTTGATGCTTTCTTT
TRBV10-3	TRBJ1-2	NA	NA	CAIWGGYGYTF	TGTGCCATATGGGGGGGCTATGGCTACACCTTC
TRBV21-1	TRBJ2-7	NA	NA	CASSKALPGQGAYEQYF	TGTGCCAGCAGCAAAGCCCTACCGGGACAGGGGGCCTACGAGCAGTACTTC
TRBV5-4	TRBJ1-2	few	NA	CASSFRTEGYYGYTF	TGTGCCAGCAGTTTTCGGACAGAGGGCTACTATGGCTACACCTTC
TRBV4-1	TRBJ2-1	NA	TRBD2	CASSQEGVSGGEQFF	TGCGCCAGCAGCCAAGAAGGGGTTAGCGGGGGTGAGCAGTTCTTC
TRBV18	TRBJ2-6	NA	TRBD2	CASSRLAGLSGANVLTF	TGTGCCAGCTCACGGCTAGCGGGCCTCTCTGGGGCCAACGTCCTGACTTTC
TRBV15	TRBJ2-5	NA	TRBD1	CATSRAGAGGSETQYF	TGTGCCACCAGCAGAGCCGGAGCAGGGGGCTCGGAGACCCAGTACTTC
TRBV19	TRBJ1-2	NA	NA	CASSLQWGYTF	TGTGCCAGTAGTCTTCAGTGGGGCTACACCTTC
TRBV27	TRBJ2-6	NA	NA	CATPGGGRTFGSANVLTF	TGTGCCACCCCCGGAGGAGGCAGGACCTTCGGCTCGGCCAACGTCCTGACTTTC
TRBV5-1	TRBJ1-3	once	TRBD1	CASSLETGGTGNTIYF	TGCGCCAGCTCCCTGGAGACAGGGGGAACTGGAAACACCATATATTTT
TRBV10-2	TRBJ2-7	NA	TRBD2	CASSYLVASGPYEQYF	TGCGCCAGCAGTTACCTGGTGGCTAGCGGACCCTACGAGCAGTACTTC
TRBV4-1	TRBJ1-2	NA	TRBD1	CASSHRQGRENNYGYTF	TGCGCCAGCAGCCACCGACAGGGGCGAGAAAACAACTATGGCTACACCTTC
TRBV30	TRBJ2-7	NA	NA	CAWNHRSNEQYF	TGTGCCTGGAACCACAGAAGCAACGAGCAGTACTTC
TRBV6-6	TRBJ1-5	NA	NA	CASSPSGGKSQPQHF	TGTGCCAGCAGTCCCTCGGGCGGGAAGAGTCAGCCCCAGCATTTT
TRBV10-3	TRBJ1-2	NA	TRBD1	CAISESTGGYGYTF	TGTGCCATCAGTGAATCCACAGGGGGGTATGGCTACACCTTC
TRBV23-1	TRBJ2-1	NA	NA	CASSQSIRYNEQFF	TGCGCCAGCAGTCAATCGATTAGATACAATGAGCAGTTCTTC
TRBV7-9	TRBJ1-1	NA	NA	CASSLRASATEAFF	TGTGCCAGCAGCTTGAGAGCCAGCGCCACTGAAGCTTTCTTT
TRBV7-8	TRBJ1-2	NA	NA	CASSLEGAYYGYTF	TGTGCCAGCAGCTTAGAAGGGGCTTACTATGGCTACACCTTC